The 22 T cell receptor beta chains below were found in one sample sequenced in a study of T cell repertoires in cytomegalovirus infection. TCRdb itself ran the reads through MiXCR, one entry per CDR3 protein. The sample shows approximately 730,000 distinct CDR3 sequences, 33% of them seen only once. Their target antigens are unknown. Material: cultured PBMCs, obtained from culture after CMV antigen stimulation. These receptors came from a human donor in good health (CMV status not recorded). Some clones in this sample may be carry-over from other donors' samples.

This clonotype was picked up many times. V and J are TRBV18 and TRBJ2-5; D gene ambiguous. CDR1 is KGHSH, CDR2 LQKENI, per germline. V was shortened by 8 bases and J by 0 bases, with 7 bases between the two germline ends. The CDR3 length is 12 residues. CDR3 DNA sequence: TGTGCCAGCAGCCCATACCAAGAGACCCAGTACTTC. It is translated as CASSPYQETQYF.

As DNA, the CDR3 is TGTGCCAGCACCGCCGGAGCCGAGCAGTACTTC. Translated, it gives CASTAGAEQYF. V usage is TRBV5-5 and J usage is TRBJ2-7; no firm D call. V lost 6 bases, J lost 6 bases, and 10 bases lay in between. The CDR3 spans 11 residues. Germline V gene sequence: CDR1 SGHKS, CDR2 YYEKEE (reference sequence). Full variable domain (remainder filled in from reference TRBV5-5 and TRBJ2-7): DAGVTQSPTHLIKTRGQQVTLRCSPISGHKSVSWYQQVLGQGPQFIFQYYEKEERGRGNFPDRFSARQFPNYSSELNVNALLLGDSALYLCASTAGAEQYFGPGTRLTVT.

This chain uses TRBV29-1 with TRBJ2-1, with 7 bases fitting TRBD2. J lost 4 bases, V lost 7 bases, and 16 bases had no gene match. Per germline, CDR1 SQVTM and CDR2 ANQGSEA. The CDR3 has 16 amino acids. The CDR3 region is CSANGATSASYNEQFF. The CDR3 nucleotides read TGCAGCGCTAACGGGGCCACTAGCGCCTCTTACAATGAGCAGTTCTTC.

The CDR3 DNA follows: TGCAGTGCTAGAGCTAGCGGGGGCACAGATACGCAGTATTTT. This encodes CSARASGGTDTQYF. The chain combines TRBV20-1 with TRBJ2-3, with 9 bases lining up with TRBD2. This CDR3 is 14 amino acids long. V lost 1 base to trimming and J lost 1 base; unmatched junction nucleotides: 0. Germline values: CDR1 DFQATT, CDR2 SNEGSKA (reference sequence).

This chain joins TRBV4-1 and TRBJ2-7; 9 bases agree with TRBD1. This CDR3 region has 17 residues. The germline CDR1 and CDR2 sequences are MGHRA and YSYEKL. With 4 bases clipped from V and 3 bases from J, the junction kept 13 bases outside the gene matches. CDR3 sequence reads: CASSRQKTGTGSYEQYF. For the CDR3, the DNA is TGCGCCAGCAGCCGACAGAAGACCGGGACAGGGAGCTACGAGCAGTACTTC.

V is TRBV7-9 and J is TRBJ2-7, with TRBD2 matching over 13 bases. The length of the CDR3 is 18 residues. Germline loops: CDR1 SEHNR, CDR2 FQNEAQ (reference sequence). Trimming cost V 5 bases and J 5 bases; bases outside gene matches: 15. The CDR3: CASSTGLAGDGIIHEQYF. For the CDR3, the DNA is TGTGCCAGCAGCACCGGACTAGCGGGAGATGGAATTATCCACGAGCAGTACTTC.

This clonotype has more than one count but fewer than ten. The CDR3 sequence is CASSLPRPTSGRSISYEQYF. The DNA for the CDR3 is TGTGCCAGCAGCTTACCCCGACCGACTAGCGGGAGGTCCATTTCCTACGAGCAGTACTTC. The chain is built from TRBV7-2 and TRBJ2-7, with 13 bases matching TRBD2. Germline values: CDR1 SGHTA, CDR2 FQGNSA. The V gene end was trimmed by 2 bases and the J gene end by 1 base; junction bases not matched to a gene: 14. The CDR3 totals 20 residues.

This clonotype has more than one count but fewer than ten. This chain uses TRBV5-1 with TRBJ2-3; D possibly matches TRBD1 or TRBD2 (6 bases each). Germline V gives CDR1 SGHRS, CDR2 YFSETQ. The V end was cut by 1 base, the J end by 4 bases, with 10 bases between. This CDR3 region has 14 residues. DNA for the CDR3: TGCGCCAGCAGCTTGACAGGGACTCCAGATACGCAGTATTTT. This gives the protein CASSLTGTPDTQYF. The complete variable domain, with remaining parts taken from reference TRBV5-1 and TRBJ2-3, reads KAGVTQTPRYLIKTRGQQVTLSCSPISGHRSVSWYQQTPGQGLQFLFEYFSETQRNKGNFPGRFSGRQFSNSRSEMNVSTLELGDSALYLCASSLTGTPDTQYFGPGTRLTVL.

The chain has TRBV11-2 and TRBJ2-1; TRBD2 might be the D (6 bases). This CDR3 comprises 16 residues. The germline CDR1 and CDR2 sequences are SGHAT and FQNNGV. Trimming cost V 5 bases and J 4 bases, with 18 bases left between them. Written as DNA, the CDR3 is TGTGCCAGCAGCGAGCCGGGGGTGGTGCGTTACAATGAGCAGTTCTTC. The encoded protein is CASSEPGVVRYNEQFF.

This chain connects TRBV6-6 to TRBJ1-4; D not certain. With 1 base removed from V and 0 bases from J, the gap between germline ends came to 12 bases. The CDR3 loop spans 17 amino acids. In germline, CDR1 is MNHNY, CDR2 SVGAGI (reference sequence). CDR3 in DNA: TGTGCCAGCAGTTACTGGGTTGGGTCAGCAACTAATGAAAAACTGTTTTTT. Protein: CASSYWVGSATNEKLFF.

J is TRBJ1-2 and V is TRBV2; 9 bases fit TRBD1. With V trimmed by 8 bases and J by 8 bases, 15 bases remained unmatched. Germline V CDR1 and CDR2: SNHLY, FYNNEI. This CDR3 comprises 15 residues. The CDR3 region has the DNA TGTGCCAGCCTCCTCGGTCCCGGGACAGGGAAAGGCTACACCTTC. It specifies CASLLGPGTGKGYTF. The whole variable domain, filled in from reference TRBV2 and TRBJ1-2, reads EPEVTQTPSHQVTQMGQEVILRCVPISNHLYFYWYRQILGQKVEFLVSFYNNEISEKSEIFDDQFSVERPDGSNFTLKIRSTKLEDSAMYFCASLLGPGTGKGYTFGSGTRLTVV.

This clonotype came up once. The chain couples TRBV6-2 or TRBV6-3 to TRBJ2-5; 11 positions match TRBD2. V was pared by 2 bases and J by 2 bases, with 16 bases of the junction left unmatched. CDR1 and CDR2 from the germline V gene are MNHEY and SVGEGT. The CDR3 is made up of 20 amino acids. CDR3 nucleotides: TGTGCCAGCAGTTACCCCATTACTAGCGGGAGAGAAGTGGGGCAAGAGACCCAGTACTTC. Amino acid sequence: CASSYPITSGREVGQETQYF.

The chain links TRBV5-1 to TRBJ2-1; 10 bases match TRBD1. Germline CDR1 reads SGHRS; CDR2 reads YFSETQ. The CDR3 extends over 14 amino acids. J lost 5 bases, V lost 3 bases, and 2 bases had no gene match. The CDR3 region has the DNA TGCGCCAGCAGCTGGGGACAGGGGAACAATGAGCAGTTCTTC. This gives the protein CASSWGQGNNEQFF.

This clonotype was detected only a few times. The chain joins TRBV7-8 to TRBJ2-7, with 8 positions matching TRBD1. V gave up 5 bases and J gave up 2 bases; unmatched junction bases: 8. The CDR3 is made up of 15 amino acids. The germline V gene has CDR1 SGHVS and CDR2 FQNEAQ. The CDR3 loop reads CASSTRQGFPYEQYF. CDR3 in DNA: TGTGCCAGCAGCACCAGACAGGGGTTCCCCTACGAGCAGTACTTC.

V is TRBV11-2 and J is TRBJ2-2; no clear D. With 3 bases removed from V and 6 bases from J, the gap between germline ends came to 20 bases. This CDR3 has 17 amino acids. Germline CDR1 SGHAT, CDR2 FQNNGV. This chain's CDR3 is CASSFDPLGLHPGELFF. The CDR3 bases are TGTGCCAGCAGCTTCGATCCATTAGGGCTCCACCCCGGGGAGCTGTTTTTT.

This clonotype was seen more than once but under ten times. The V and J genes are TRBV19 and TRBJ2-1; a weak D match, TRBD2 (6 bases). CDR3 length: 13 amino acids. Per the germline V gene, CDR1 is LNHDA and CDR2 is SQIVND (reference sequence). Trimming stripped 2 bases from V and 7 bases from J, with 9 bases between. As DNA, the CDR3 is TGTGCCAGTAGTATACGGGGGTTGAATGAGCAGTTCTTC. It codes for CASSIRGLNEQFF.

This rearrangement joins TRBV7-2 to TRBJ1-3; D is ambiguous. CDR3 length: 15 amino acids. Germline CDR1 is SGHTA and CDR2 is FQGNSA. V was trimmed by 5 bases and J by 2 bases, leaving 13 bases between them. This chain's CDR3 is CASSRPPGPGNTIYF. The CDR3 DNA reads TGTGCCAGCAGCCGACCCCCGGGCCCTGGAAACACCATATATTTT.

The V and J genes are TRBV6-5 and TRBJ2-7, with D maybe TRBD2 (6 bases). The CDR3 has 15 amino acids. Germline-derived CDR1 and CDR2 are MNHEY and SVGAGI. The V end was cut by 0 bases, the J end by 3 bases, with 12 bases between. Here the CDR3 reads CASSYSRDRHYEQYF. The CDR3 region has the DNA TGTGCCAGCAGTTACTCGCGGGACCGACACTACGAGCAGTACTTC.

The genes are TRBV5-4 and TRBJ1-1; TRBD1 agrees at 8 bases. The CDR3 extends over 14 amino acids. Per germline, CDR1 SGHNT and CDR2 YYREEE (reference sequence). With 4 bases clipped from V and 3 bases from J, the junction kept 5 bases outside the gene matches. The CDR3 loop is CASSPLRGHTEAFF. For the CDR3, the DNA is TGTGCCAGCAGCCCCCTCAGGGGGCACACTGAAGCTTTCTTT.

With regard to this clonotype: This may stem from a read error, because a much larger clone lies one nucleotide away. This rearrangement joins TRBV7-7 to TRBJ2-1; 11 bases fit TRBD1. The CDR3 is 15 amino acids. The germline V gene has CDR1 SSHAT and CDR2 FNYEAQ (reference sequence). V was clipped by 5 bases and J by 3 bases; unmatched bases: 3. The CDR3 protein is CASSTGTGGYNEQFF. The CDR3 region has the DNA TGTGCCAGCAGCACCGGGACAGGGGGCTACAATGAGCAGTTCTTC.

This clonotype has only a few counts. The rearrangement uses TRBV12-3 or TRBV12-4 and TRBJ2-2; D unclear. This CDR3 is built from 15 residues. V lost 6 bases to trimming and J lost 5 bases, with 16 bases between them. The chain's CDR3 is CASSPSGLGTGELFF. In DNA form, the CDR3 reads TGTGCCAGCAGCCCTAGTGGTTTGGGGACCGGGGAGCTGTTTTTT.

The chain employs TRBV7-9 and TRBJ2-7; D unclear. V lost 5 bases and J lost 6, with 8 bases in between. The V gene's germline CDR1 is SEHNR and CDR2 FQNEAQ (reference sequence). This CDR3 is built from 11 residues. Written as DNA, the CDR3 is TGTGCCAGCAGCCTGAGTACCGAGCAGTACTTC. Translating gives CASSLSTEQYF.